Listed below are T cell receptor beta chains from one sample, sequenced in a study of T cell responses to AZD1222 COVID-19 vaccine. Clones were sequenced by immunoSEQ multiplex PCR, and TCRdb holds only the in-frame ones, with some missing. The repertoire has more than 110,000 clones, approximately 85% of them found once; the top ten carry 8%. The input for sequencing was peripheral blood, taken on day 0 of AZD1222 vaccination. These receptor sequences come from an adult in good health. CDR3s include the opening cysteine and the closing phenylalanine or tryptophan. The D gene is left open where the match is weak. Some rows have no size entry. The others give once, few or many, or a class for an expanded clone.

NA | TRBJ1-1 | NA | TRBV30 | CARRDPGTEAFF | TGTGCCCGCAGGGACCCGGGCACTGAAGCTTTCTTT
NA | TRBJ1-5 | NA | TRBV9 | CASSRGNQPQHF | TGTGCCAGCAGCCGTGGGAATCAGCCCCAGCATTTT
NA | TRBJ1-6 | NA | TRBV7-2 | CASSPLRGDNSPLHF | TGTGCCAGCAGTCCACTTCGGGGGGATAATTCACCCCTCCACTTT
NA | TRBJ2-1 | NA | TRBV3-1/TRBV3-2 | CASSHLAGTAASEQFF | TGTGCCAGCAGCCATCTCGCCGGGACGGCTGCGTCGGAGCAGTTCTTC
TRBD2 | TRBJ2-1 | NA | TRBV29-1 | CSVELAVVNEQFF | TGCAGCGTTGAACTAGCGGTGGTCAATGAGCAGTTCTTC
NA | TRBJ1-3 | once | TRBV6-6 | CASSRGGTGPGNTIYF | TGTGCCAGCAGTCGAGGGGGGACGGGGCCTGGAAACACCATATATTTT
NA | TRBJ1-1 | few | TRBV3-1/TRBV3-2 | CASSAEGGNTEAFF | TGTGCCAGCAGCGCAGAAGGGGGGAACACTGAAGCTTTCTTT
TRBD1 | TRBJ2-7 | NA | TRBV5-4 | CASSLYRGYEQYF | TGTGCCAGCAGCTTGTACAGGGGCTACGAGCAGTACTTC
TRBD2 | TRBJ2-1 | NA | TRBV29-1 | CSVGEGGEFF | TGCAGCGTTGGTGAGGGAGGGGAGTTCTTC
NA | TRBJ1-1 | NA | TRBV20-1 | CSASGGLSEAFF | TGCAGTGCTAGTGGGGGGTTAAGTGAAGCTTTCTTT
NA | TRBJ1-1 | NA | TRBV18 | CASSQGVGTEAFF | TGTGCCAGCTCACAGGGGGTCGGCACTGAAGCTTTCTTT
NA | TRBJ2-3 | NA | TRBV2 | CASRKLVFSTDTQYF | TGTGCCAGCAGGAAGCTGGTCTTCTCCACAGATACGCAGTATTTT
NA | TRBJ2-3 | NA | TRBV13 | CASRGVTSADTQYF | TGTGCCAGCAGGGGTGTTACATCAGCAGATACGCAGTATTTT
NA | TRBJ2-1 | once | TRBV3-1/TRBV3-2 | CASRRFDEQFF | TGTGCCAGCAGGCGGTTCGATGAGCAGTTCTTC
TRBD1 | TRBJ1-4 | once | TRBV7-2 | CASSRDRAATNEKLFF | TGTGCCAGCAGCCGGGACAGAGCGGCGACTAATGAAAAACTGTTTTTT
TRBD2 | TRBJ2-3 | NA | TRBV5-1 | CASSFGSGGGTDTQYF | TGCGCCAGCAGCTTTGGCAGCGGGGGGGGCACAGATACGCAGTATTTT
TRBD1 | TRBJ2-1 | NA | TRBV19 | CASSIPGQGGNEQFF | TGTGCCAGTAGTATTCCGGGACAGGGTGGGAATGAGCAGTTCTTC
TRBD1 | TRBJ1-2 | NA | TRBV28 | CASRTGSYGYTF | TGTGCCAGCAGGACAGGGTCCTATGGCTACACCTTC
NA | TRBJ2-5 | NA | TRBV10-3 | CAISESGAGETQYF | TGTGCCATCAGTGAGTCCGGGGCGGGGGAGACCCAGTACTTC
NA | TRBJ2-3 | NA | TRBV10-1 | CASSSRRQDYTDTQYF | TGCGCCAGCAGTTCCCGTCGACAGGACTACACAGATACGCAGTATTTT
NA | TRBJ2-5 | once | TRBV5-1 | CASSLGPLQYF | TGCGCCAGCAGCTTGGGTCCCCTCCAGTACTTC
TRBD2 | TRBJ2-1 | NA | TRBV5-4 | CASSPGGAGGYNEQFF | TGTGCCAGCAGCCCCGGTGGGGCGGGAGGGTACAATGAGCAGTTCTTC
TRBD1 | TRBJ1-3 | few | TRBV10-2 | CASSETRDSRFSGNTIYF | TGCGCCAGCAGTGAAACGCGGGACAGCCGATTCTCTGGAAACACCATATATTTT
NA | TRBJ2-3 | NA | TRBV4-2 | CASSQRGSDTDTQYF | TGTGCCAGCAGCCAAAGGGGGTCCGACACAGATACGCAGTATTTT
TRBD1 | TRBJ1-1 | NA | TRBV7-2 | CASSLVGGQGARTEAFF | TGTGCCAGCAGCTTAGTCGGGGGACAGGGGGCGAGGACTGAAGCTTTCTTT
NA | TRBJ2-4 | NA | TRBV7-2 | CASSPEGTNIQYF | TGTGCCAGCAGCCCGGAAGGGACGAACATTCAGTACTTC
NA | TRBJ1-3 | NA | TRBV2 | CASSPTGFSGNTIYF | TGTGCCAGCAGTCCGACGGGGTTCTCTGGAAACACCATATATTTT
TRBD1 | TRBJ2-7 | NA | TRBV7-2 | CASSPGTGGSYEQYF | TGTGCCAGCAGCCCCGGGACAGGGGGCTCCTACGAGCAGTACTTC
TRBD1 | TRBJ2-1 | NA | TRBV5-6 | CASSYHGTANEQFF | TGTGCCAGCAGCTACCATGGGACAGCGAATGAGCAGTTCTTC
TRBD2 | TRBJ2-3 | NA | TRBV3-1/TRBV3-2 | CASSQHSGTSTDTQYF | TGTGCCAGCAGCCAACATAGCGGGACTAGCACAGATACGCAGTATTTT
NA | TRBJ2-7 | NA | TRBV4-2 | CASSPHQGAEQYF | TGTGCCAGCAGCCCCCATCAGGGCGCCGAGCAGTACTTC
NA | TRBJ1-1 | NA | TRBV5-1 | CASSPGRENTEAFF | TGCGCCAGCAGCCCGGGCCGGGAGAACACTGAAGCTTTCTTT
NA | TRBJ1-2 | NA | TRBV13 | CASSLEALGDYGYTF | TGTGCCAGCAGCTTAGAGGCTCTGGGCGACTATGGCTACACCTTC
NA | TRBJ2-3 | NA | TRBV14 | CASSQRRAGRDTQYF | TGTGCCAGCAGCCAAAGAAGGGCAGGCCGGGATACGCAGTATTTT
TRBD2 | TRBJ2-3 | NA | TRBV7-6 | CASSFSGANTDTQYF | TGTGCCAGCAGCTTTAGCGGGGCCAACACAGATACGCAGTATTTT
NA | TRBJ1-5 | NA | TRBV7-9 | CASSLGDGGWQPQHF | TGTGCCAGCAGCTTGGGCGACGGGGGATGGCAGCCCCAGCATTTT
NA | TRBJ1-6 | NA | TRBV3-1/TRBV3-2 | CASSQGGRVVSPLHF | TGTGCCAGCAGCCAAGGTGGCAGGGTGGTATCACCCCTCCACTTT
NA | TRBJ1-1 | NA | TRBV13 | CASSYQRLTEAFF | TGTGCCAGCAGCTACCAGAGACTCACTGAAGCTTTCTTT
NA | TRBJ1-1 | NA | TRBV28 | CASSLSQWTEAFF | TGTGCCAGCAGTTTATCACAGTGGACTGAAGCTTTCTTT
NA | TRBJ1-1 | NA | TRBV9 | CASSVSARDDPEAFF | TGTGCCAGCAGCGTCTCGGCACGGGACGACCCCGAAGCTTTCTTT
NA | TRBJ1-1 | few | TRBV10-3 | CAISESVDRSEAFF | TGTGCCATCAGTGAGTCGGTGGATCGATCTGAAGCTTTCTTT
NA | TRBJ1-1 | NA | TRBV6-5 | CASRENTEAFF | TGTGCCAGCCGGGAGAACACTGAAGCTTTCTTT
TRBD1 | TRBJ1-4 | NA | TRBV4-2 | CASSQDSRQGAMANEKLFF | TGTGCCAGCAGCCAAGATTCGAGGCAGGGGGCTATGGCTAATGAAAAACTGTTTTTT
NA | TRBJ2-2 | NA | TRBV24-1 | CATSDSRVHGELFF | TGTGCCACCAGTGACTCCAGGGTCCACGGGGAGCTGTTTTTT
NA | TRBJ2-1 | NA | TRBV10-3 | CAISETGNEQFF | TGTGCCATCAGTGAGACGGGGAATGAGCAGTTCTTC
TRBD2 | TRBJ2-3 | NA | TRBV14 | CASSQGSGGGRDTQYF | TGTGCCAGCAGCCAAGGATCGGGAGGGGGACGAGATACGCAGTATTTT
NA | TRBJ1-4 | NA | TRBV5-1 | CASSLVPSNEKLFF | TGCGCCAGCAGCTTGGTTCCTTCTAATGAAAAACTGTTTTTT
NA | TRBJ2-2 | NA | TRBV6-5 | CASSYSAAGLGELFF | TGTGCCAGCAGTTACTCGGCGGCCGGACTCGGGGAGCTGTTTTTT
TRBD1 | TRBJ1-5 | few | TRBV18 | CASSRTGGGGNQPQHF | TGTGCCAGCTCACGCACAGGGGGCGGTGGCAATCAGCCCCAGCATTTT
NA | TRBJ2-5 | NA | TRBV29-1 | CSADPLEPGAQYF | TGCAGCGCGGACCCCCTAGAGCCTGGGGCCCAGTACTTC
NA | TRBJ1-4 | NA | TRBV12-3/TRBV12-4 | CASSFSGNEKLFF | TGTGCCAGCAGTTTTAGCGGGAATGAAAAACTGTTTTTT
NA | TRBJ2-7 | NA | TRBV18 | CASSPGVSSYEQYF | TGTGCCAGCTCACCAGGGGTTAGCTCCTACGAGCAGTACTTC
NA | TRBJ2-3 | NA | TRBV25-1 | CASKGAPDTQYF | TGTGCCAGCAAGGGCGCCCCAGATACGCAGTATTTT